This section outlines one T cell receptor beta chain sequence together with its context. Its cognate antigen is unknown. Some clones are missing from TCRdb's copy, which holds only in-frame ones; the method was immunoSEQ multiplex PCR. The sample lists under 200,000 clones, 91% occurring once. This entry comes from a study of T cell responses to AZD1222 COVID-19 vaccine. Overall study context: Combined were second doses at about 4 or about 12 weeks. Findings and limits, study-wide: Vaccine-associated CD4 TCRs ranged over spike, dominating at 160-218 and 743-854. The breadth and depth of Spike-specific TCRs increased once two AZD1222 doses had been given.

This receptor was obtained from an adult in good health. The material sequenced was peripheral blood, taken on day 0 of AZD1222 vaccination.

The CDR3 DNA sequence: TGTGCCAGCAGTTTAGAGTACGAGCAGTACTTC. It encodes CASSLEYEQYF. The rearrangement joins TRBV12-3 or TRBV12-4 to TRBJ2-7; D call uncertain. This CDR3 has 11 residues. Trimming removed 1 base at V and 4 bases at J, with 2 bases between.